The rows below give T cell receptor beta chains drawn from one sample of a study of blood T cells in healthy people across ages. TCRdb itself ran the 5' RACE reads through MiXCR, one entry per CDR3 protein. The sample lists approximately 800,000 distinct CDR3 sequences; 20% to 25% were seen once. These records were also assigned to another study, of T cells of mothers and their children.

Sequencing used blood. The receptors here all came from a boy aged 5-17 years in good health. The CDR3 runs from the conserved cysteine through the conserved F or W. Fields, in order: clone size, D gene, CDR3 length, V gene, J gene, CDR3 DNA, CDR3 protein. The D gene is left open where the match is weak. Expanded clones are given a class, and other clones once, few, many or no size at all.

.,.,14,TRBV5-6,TRBJ2-7,TGTGCCAGCAGCTTTAGGCCAACTTTATACGAGCAGTACTTC,CASSFRPTLYEQYF
.,.,16,TRBV4-3,TRBJ2-7,TGCGCCAGCAGCCAAGATGGCGCTTCTCCATTCTACGAGCAGTACTTC,CASSQDGASPFYEQYF
.,.,12,TRBV20-1,TRBJ2-7,TGCAGCCTCCGGGGTTCCTCCTACGAGCAGTACTTC,CSLRGSSYEQYF
few,.,13,TRBV29-1,TRBJ2-7,TGCAGCGCCCGACAAGGGGTCTCCTACGAGCAGTACTTC,CSARQGVSYEQYF
few,TRBD2,17,TRBV20-1,TRBJ2-3,TGCAGTGCTAGAGATCCTAGCGGGAGGAGGGGCACAGATACGCAGTATTTT,CSARDPSGRRGTDTQYF
few,.,15,TRBV29-1,TRBJ2-3,TGCAGCGTTGAAGTCCCTCCTACTAGCACAGATACGCAGTATTTT,CSVEVPPTSTDTQYF
few,.,12,TRBV5-1,TRBJ2-3,TGCGCCAGCAGCTTGGGCCGGGATCCGCAGTATTTT,CASSLGRDPQYF
.,.,14,TRBV9,TRBJ2-7,TGTGCCAGCAGCACCTGGGACGGCTCCTACGAGCAGTACTTC,CASSTWDGSYEQYF
.,TRBD1,16,TRBV28,TRBJ2-5,TGTGCCAGCAGCGGTAGGGACAGGATACAACCAGAGACCCAGTACTTC,CASSGRDRIQPETQYF
.,.,15,TRBV6-1,TRBJ2-7,TGTGCCAGCAGTGTCCTCTCGAGCGGAGCCTACGAGCAGTACTTC,CASSVLSSGAYEQYF
.,.,14,TRBV19,TRBJ1-2,TGTGCCAGTCTTTCAAAGGGACTGGGGTATGGCTACACCTTC,CASLSKGLGYGYTF
.,.,15,TRBV5-5,TRBJ2-7,TGTGCCAGCAGCACAAGTGCGGGGGCGCAGTACGGGCAGTACTTC,CASSTSAGAQYGQYF
.,.,14,TRBV5-1,TRBJ2-5,TGCGCCAGCAGCTTGAATCCCGGACAAGAGACCCAGTACTTC,CASSLNPGQETQYF
.,.,14,TRBV6-2/TRBV6-3,TRBJ1-1,TGTGCCAGCAGTTACTGGCGCACTGGACAGGAAGCTTTCTTT,CASSYWRTGQEAFF
.,.,18,TRBV6-2/TRBV6-3,TRBJ2-6,TGTGCCACCCGCTCAGAACGGAGGGACGTCTCTGGGGCCAACGTCCTGACTTTC,CATRSERRDVSGANVLTF
few,TRBD2,14,TRBV7-2,TRBJ2-1,TGTGCCAGCAGGGTTCGTGGGACTAGCTTTGAGCAGTTCTTC,CASRVRGTSFEQFF
.,.,15,TRBV11-2,TRBJ2-2,TGTGCCAGCAGCTTAGATTTGGTGGGAACCGGGGAGCTGTTTTTT,CASSLDLVGTGELFF
few,.,14,TRBV2,TRBJ2-1,TGTGCCAGCAGTGAAGCGCTTCCGGGGGGCGAGCAGTTCTTC,CASSEALPGGEQFF
few,TRBD2,17,TRBV15,TRBJ2-3,TGTGCCACCAGCAGAGATAAACTAGCGGGGACCACAGATACGCAGTATTTT,CATSRDKLAGTTDTQYF
.,TRBD1,15,TRBV11-2,TRBJ2-7,TGTGCCAGCACCGGGGACAGGGGTGAATCCTACGAGCAGTACTTC,CASTGDRGESYEQYF
.,.,15,TRBV3-1,TRBJ2-2,TGTGCCAGCAGCCGTAGCGGCCCGAACACCGGGGAGCTGTTTTTT,CASSRSGPNTGELFF
.,.,13,TRBV7-2,TRBJ1-1,TGTGCCAGCAGCTTCACGGGGGTGACTGAAGCTTTCTTT,CASSFTGVTEAFF
.,TRBD2,15,TRBV9,TRBJ2-1,TGTGCCAGCAGCGTAGTAGCGGGGACCTACAATGAGCAGTTCTTC,CASSVVAGTYNEQFF
.,.,15,TRBV4-3,TRBJ2-7,TGCGCCAGCAGCCAAGATAATTTCCCATCTTACGAGCAGTACTTC,CASSQDNFPSYEQYF
few,.,11,TRBV2,TRBJ1-2,TGTGCCAGCAGTCTTCTCCCTGGCTACACCTTC,CASSLLPGYTF
.,TRBD1,14,TRBV6-5,TRBJ2-1,TGTGCCAGCAGGCCGACAGGGACCAACAATGAGCAGTTCTTC,CASRPTGTNNEQFF
.,.,15,TRBV4-3,TRBJ2-2,TGCGCCAGCAGCCGCGGGACGACGAACACCGGGGAGCTGTTTTTT,CASSRGTTNTGELFF
.,.,17,TRBV5-5,TRBJ2-1,TGTGCCAGCAGCTCACGTACCTCGGACTCCCCAGGCAATGAGCAGTTCTTC,CASSSRTSDSPGNEQFF
few,.,15,TRBV7-9,TRBJ1-3,TGTGCCAGCAGCTTCCCAGAGGGCCCCGGAAACACCATATATTTT,CASSFPEGPGNTIYF
.,.,14,TRBV3-1,TRBJ1-1,TGTGCCAGCAGCCAAACCGACAGGAACACTGAAGCTTTCTTT,CASSQTDRNTEAFF
few,.,15,TRBV12-3/TRBV12-4,TRBJ1-4,TGTGCCAGCAGTCCTTCCCGCGGGACTAATGAAAAACTGTTTTTT,CASSPSRGTNEKLFF
.,.,15,TRBV4-1,TRBJ1-2,TGCGCCAGCAGCCAAGGTGGGGCAGGGGTTCCTGGCTACACCTTC,CASSQGGAGVPGYTF
few,.,14,TRBV19,TRBJ1-4,TGTGCCAGTGTCGACACAGGTGGGAGTGAAAAACTGTTTTTT,CASVDTGGSEKLFF
.,.,12,TRBV7-2,TRBJ2-3,TGTGCCAGCAGCAAAGGACCAGGAACGCAGTATTTT,CASSKGPGTQYF
few,.,14,TRBV5-1,TRBJ1-4,TGCGCCAGCAGCCAATCTTCAACTAATGAAAAACTGTTTTTT,CASSQSSTNEKLFF
.,.,15,TRBV4-1,TRBJ2-7,TGCGCCAGCAGCCAAGAGGCCGGGGTAGGGTCCGAGCAGTACTTC,CASSQEAGVGSEQYF
.,.,14,TRBV28,TRBJ1-2,TGTGCCAGCAGACGTACCGGGACGGGCTATGGCTACACCTTC,CASRRTGTGYGYTF
.,TRBD1,18,TRBV6-1,TRBJ1-5,TGTGCCAGCAGTGAAGTGATTTGGACAGGGGAAAGCAATCAGCCCCAGCATTTT,CASSEVIWTGESNQPQHF
.,.,13,TRBV2,TRBJ2-7,TGTGCCAGCAGCGGAGAGGCAGGTTACGAGCAGTACTTC,CASSGEAGYEQYF
few,.,14,TRBV6-6,TRBJ2-5,TGTGCCAGCAGTGGCCGGGCCTCCCAAGAGACCCAGTACTTC,CASSGRASQETQYF
few,.,13,TRBV6-5,TRBJ2-2,TGTGCCAGCAGACGGGGTCTCAGTGGGGAGCTGTTTTTT,CASRRGLSGELFF
few,.,13,TRBV29-1,TRBJ2-5,TGCAGCGCCGGGTCGCCTAGCGAAGGGGCCCAGTACTTC,CSAGSPSEGAQYF
.,.,13,TRBV27,TRBJ1-2,TGTGCCAGCAGTTTAGGGGCAGCTTATGGCTACACCTTC,CASSLGAAYGYTF
.,.,15,TRBV7-9,TRBJ1-2,TGTGCCAGCAGCTTACAGGCCTCCCGGAGCTATGGCCACACCTTC,CASSLQASRSYGHTF
.,.,15,TRBV7-2,TRBJ2-7,TGTGCCAGCAGCTTAGGAGGCAGCTTCTCCTACGAGCAGTACTTC,CASSLGGSFSYEQYF
.,.,13,TRBV25-1,TRBJ1-2,TGTGCCAGCAGTGAAAGTGAGGACTATGGCTACACCTTC,CASSESEDYGYTF
few,.,13,TRBV7-9,TRBJ2-1,TGTGCCAGCAGCTTAGTACAGTACAATGAGCAGTTCTTC,CASSLVQYNEQFF
.,.,15,TRBV2,TRBJ2-6,TGTGCCAGCACTACGGACCGAACTGGGGCCAACGTCCTGACTTTC,CASTTDRTGANVLTF
few,.,17,TRBV7-2,TRBJ2-3,TGTGCCAGCAGCTTAGGGGGTAGGCAGCTGAGGACAGATACGCAGTATTTT,CASSLGGRQLRTDTQYF